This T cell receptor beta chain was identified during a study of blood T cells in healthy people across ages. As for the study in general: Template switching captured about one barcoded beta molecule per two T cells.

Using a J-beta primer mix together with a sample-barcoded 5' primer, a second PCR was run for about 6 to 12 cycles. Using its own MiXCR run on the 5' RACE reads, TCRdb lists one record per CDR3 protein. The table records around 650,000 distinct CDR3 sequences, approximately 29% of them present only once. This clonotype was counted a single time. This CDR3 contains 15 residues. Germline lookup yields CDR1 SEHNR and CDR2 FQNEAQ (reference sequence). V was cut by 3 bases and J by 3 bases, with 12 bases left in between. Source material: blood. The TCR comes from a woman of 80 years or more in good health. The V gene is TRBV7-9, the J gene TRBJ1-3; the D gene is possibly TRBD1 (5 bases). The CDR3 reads CASSFGTLGGNTIYF. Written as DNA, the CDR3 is TGTGCCAGCAGCTTCGGGACTCTAGGTGGAAACACCATATATTTT. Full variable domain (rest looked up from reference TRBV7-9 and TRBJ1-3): DTGVSQNPRHKITKRGQNVTFRCDPISEHNRLYWYRQTLGQGPEFLTYFQNEAQLEKSRLLSDRFSAERPKGSFSTLEIQRTEQGDSAMYLCASSFGTLGGNTIYFGEGSWLTVV.